This T cell receptor (beta chain) was identified during a study of cytomegalovirus exposure and HLA in healthy donors. Study-wide findings and caveats: A few CMV-associated chains proved CMV antigen-specific in vitro. Approximately 18,000 TCR beta sequences were associated with HLA alleles at 0.05 false discovery rate in a later analysis. What TCR beta sequences reportedly achieved was accurate prediction of HLA-A and HLA-B alleles in most subjects. Near-uniform donor sequencing depth was presumed by presence/absence analyses.

PCR primers comprised 60 Vbeta and 13 Jbeta primers. Clones were sequenced by immunoSEQ multiplex PCR, and TCRdb holds only the in-frame ones, with some missing. The data hold 310,000 or so clones, with about 87% observed a single time. Details on this clone: The antigen remains unidentified.

The germline V gene has CDR1 KGHSH and CDR2 LQKENI. This CDR3 contains 17 residues. The V segment lost 3 bases and the J segment 1 base; nucleotides outside the gene matches: 6. The TCR sequence derives from a woman between 18 and 29 years old in good health and CMV-seronegative. The sample taken for sequencing was PBMCs. J is TRBJ1-3 and V is TRBV18; 10 positions match TRBD1. CDR3 bases: TGTGCCAGCTCACCGCGGGACAGGGGTCCTTCTGGAAACACCATATATTTT. Translating gives CASSPRDRGPSGNTIYF.